The 32 T cell receptor beta chains presented below share a single source sample, sequenced in a study of PD-1 blockade in classical Hodgkin lymphoma. Described time point: cycle 4 day 1 (C4D1), after 5 to 7 weeks of nivolumab. Each patient relapsed following autologous stem cell transplantation, and prior brentuximab vedotin exposure differed. Some clones are missing from TCRdb's copy, which holds only in-frame ones; the method was immunoSEQ multiplex PCR. The repertoire has 80,000 to 95,000 clones, more than 80% of them found once; the top ten carry about 18%. Specimen: peripheral blood mononuclear cells (PBMCs), collected before the fourth cycle of nivolumab. These receptors were collected from a human donor with classical Hodgkin lymphoma.

The chain joins TRBV19 to TRBJ2-3; the match to TRBD2 covers 9 bases. Germline assignment: CDR1 LNHDA and CDR2 SQIVND (reference sequence). There are 16 residues in the CDR3. The V and J ends lost 9 bases and 1 base, in that order; junction bases with no gene match: 11. As DNA, the CDR3 is TGTGCCAGACTAGCGGGTATACCCACTGGCACAGATACGCAGTATTTT. This codes for CARLAGIPTGTDTQYF.

This chain connects TRBV5-1 to TRBJ1-1; 10 positions match TRBD1. The CDR3 is 16 amino acids. Germline CDR1 and CDR2: SGHRS and YFSETQ. V lost 4 bases, J lost 4 bases, and 10 bases stayed unmatched. The CDR3 coding sequence is TGCGCCAGCAGCCCAGGACAGGGGGGGTTAGGCACTGAAGCTTTCTTT. Its translation is CASSPGQGGLGTEAFF.

This chain links TRBV5-4 with TRBJ2-1; either TRBD1 or TRBD2 may supply D (5 bases each). The V end was cut by 0 bases, the J end by 0 bases, with 7 bases between. There are 15 residues in the CDR3. Germline V gives CDR1 SGHNT, CDR2 YYREEE (reference sequence). The CDR3 coding sequence is TGTGCCAGCAGCTTGGTGGGGGTCTCCTACAATGAGCAGTTCTTC. It specifies CASSLVGVSYNEQFF.

The rearrangement uses TRBV5-5 and TRBJ1-4; D remains ambiguous. The germline V gene has CDR1 SGHKS and CDR2 YYEKEE (reference sequence). The V and J ends lost 0 bases and 8 bases respectively, with 11 bases between them. The CDR3 runs 14 residues. CDR3 DNA: TGTGCCAGCAGCTTGGGAGGGCTGGGGGAAAAACTGTTTTTT. It codes for CASSLGGLGEKLFF.

This sequence joins TRBV7-9 and TRBJ2-1, with 7 nucleotides matching TRBD2. The CDR3 covers 15 residues. Germline CDR1 SEHNR, CDR2 FQNEAQ (reference sequence). V was pared by 4 bases and J by 1 base, with 4 bases of the junction left unmatched. DNA for the CDR3: TGTGCCAGCAGCTCTAGCGGTCTATCCTACAATGAGCAGTTCTTC. This codes for CASSSSGLSYNEQFF. The full variable domain, in which reference TRBV7-9 and TRBJ2-1 provide the parts outside the CDR3, is DTGVSQNPRHKITKRGQNVTFRCDPISEHNRLYWYRQTLGQGPEFLTYFQNEAQLEKSRLLSDRFSAERPKGSFSTLEIQRTEQGDSAMYLCASSSSGLSYNEQFFGPGTRLTVL.

The chain links TRBV2 to TRBJ2-7, with D possibly TRBD2 on 6 matching bases. The CDR3 totals 15 residues. CDR1 and CDR2 (germline): SNHLY, FYNNEI. V was trimmed by 5 bases and J by 4 bases, leaving 18 bases between them. CDR3 in DNA: TGTGCCAGCAGTAGGACCTCGGGACTGGCATACGAGCAGTACTTC. It yields the protein CASSRTSGLAYEQYF.

This chain links TRBV5-8 with TRBJ1-5, with 10 positions matching TRBD1. The V gene end was trimmed by 8 bases and the J gene end by 5 bases; junction bases not matched to a gene: 4. Germline loops: CDR1 SGHTS, CDR2 YDEGEE. This CDR3 contains 13 residues. CDR3 coding DNA: TGTGCCAGTAGGGGGACAGGGGATCAGCCCCAGCATTTT. This codes for CASRGTGDQPQHF. The complete variable domain, with remaining parts taken from reference TRBV5-8 and TRBJ1-5, reads EAGVTQSPTHLIKTRGQQATLRCSPISGHTSVYWYQQALGLGLQFLLWYDEGEERNRGNFPPRFSGRQFPNYSSELNVNALELEDSALYLCASRGTGDQPQHFGDGTRLSIL.

V usage is TRBV13 and J usage is TRBJ2-3; 7 positions match TRBD2. This CDR3 is built from 16 residues. Germline V gives CDR1 PRHDT, CDR2 FYEKMQ (reference sequence). V shed 5 bases, J shed 2 bases, and the junction held 10 bases outside the gene matches. The CDR3, as DNA: TGTGCCAGCAGCCCCTCCCCGGGACTACTCACAGATACGCAGTATTTT. Its protein is CASSPSPGLLTDTQYF.

This clone showed up just once. The V and J genes are TRBV19 and TRBJ1-1; no clear D. This CDR3 comprises 14 residues. Germline V gives CDR1 LNHDA, CDR2 SQIVND (reference sequence). Trimming left V 9 bases short and J 0 bases short, with 14 bases between. The CDR3 DNA reads as TGTGCCAGCCGGAACAGATTCATGAACACTGAAGCTTTCTTT. Its protein is CASRNRFMNTEAFF.

The V call is TRBV5-1, the J call TRBJ2-6, with 7 bases identical to TRBD2. The V and J ends lost 1 base and 0 bases, in that order; junction bases with no gene match: 10. Germline CDR1 and CDR2: SGHRS and YFSETQ. The CDR3 is 19 amino acids. CDR3 in DNA: TGCGCCAGCAGCTTGATTCCGGTGGGAGGGAGCTCTGGGGCCAACGTCCTGACTTTC. Translation gives CASSLIPVGGSSGANVLTF.

The chain has TRBV14 and TRBJ2-3; D remains unclear. The CDR3 extends over 14 amino acids. The V end lost 4 bases, the J end lost 4 bases, and 12 bases lay between the germline ends. Germline CDR1 SGHDN, CDR2 FVKESK. The CDR3 spells CASSLRPSPDTQYF. The DNA of the CDR3 is TGTGCCAGCAGCCTTAGACCATCCCCAGATACGCAGTATTTT.

V is TRBV4-3 and J is TRBJ1-4, with unresolved D. With 0 bases removed from V and 2 bases from J, the gap between germline ends came to 4 bases. Per germline, CDR1 LGHNA and CDR2 YSLEER. CDR3 length: 14 amino acids. The CDR3 here is CASSQDPTNEKLFF. The CDR3 nucleotides read TGCGCCAGCAGCCAAGACCCCACTAATGAAAAACTGTTTTTT.

This clone was observed a few times. This chain links TRBV2 with TRBJ2-3, with D possibly matching TRBD2 (5 bases). Per the germline V gene, CDR1 is SNHLY and CDR2 is FYNNEI. The CDR3 sequence is 15 residues long. Trimming shortened V by 6 bases and J by 0 bases, and 13 bases separated the two germline ends. The CDR3 DNA is TGTGCCAGCAGCCAAAGCGGTACCAGCACAGATACGCAGTATTTT. Translated, it gives CASSQSGTSTDTQYF.

The rearrangement uses TRBV5-1 and TRBJ2-2; 9 bases are a match to TRBD2. The CDR3 runs 15 residues. The V gene's germline CDR1 is SGHRS and CDR2 YFSETQ. Germline trimming cut 0 bases from V and 6 bases from J; bases unmatched to any gene: 3. The CDR3 nucleotides are TGCGCCAGCAGCTTGGAGGCGGGAGGGTCCGGGGAGCTGTTTTTT. This sequence encodes CASSLEAGGSGELFF.

In the case of this clone: The sample carries other DNA sequences with the same CDR3. The gene calls are TRBV5-1 and TRBJ2-2, with D possibly being TRBD2 (5 bases). Germline V gives CDR1 SGHRS, CDR2 YFSETQ. The CDR3 is made up of 15 amino acids. Trimming shortened V by 4 bases and J by 0 bases, and 10 bases separated the two germline ends. CDR3 coding DNA: TGCGCCAGCAGCGTCCGGGATTCGAACACCGGGGAGCTGTTTTTT. Protein: CASSVRDSNTGELFF.

The CDR3 sequence: CASSPRDYSSYNEQFF. Here the CDR3 DNA reads TGTGCCAGCTCACCAAGGGACTACTCCTCCTACAATGAGCAGTTCTTC. This chain connects TRBV18 to TRBJ2-1, with 7 bases identical to TRBD2. The CDR3 is made up of 16 amino acids. J gave up 0 bases and V 2 bases, and 4 bases lay outside the gene matches. CDR1 is KGHSH and CDR2 is LQKENI in the germline V gene. The whole variable domain, remainder taken from reference TRBV18 and TRBJ2-1, is NAGVMQNPRHLVRRRGQEARLRCSPMKGHSHVYWYRQLPEEGLKFMVYLQKENIIDESGMPKERFSAEFPKEGPSILRIQQVVRGDSAAYFCASSPRDYSSYNEQFFGPGTRLTVL.

The chain couples TRBV5-1 to TRBJ2-3; 9 bases are a match to TRBD1. Germline V gives CDR1 SGHRS, CDR2 YFSETQ. CDR3 size: 17 residues. Unmatched junction bases numbered 14, after V lost 5 bases and J lost 4 bases. CDR3 sequence (DNA): TGCGCCAGCAGAATTGGTGCTGGGACAGGGATATCAGATACGCAGTATTTT. Translating it yields CASRIGAGTGISDTQYF.

This rearrangement joins TRBV6-5 to TRBJ2-3, with 7 bases fitting TRBD1. The CDR3 contains 14 residues. Germline trimming cut 4 bases from V and 8 bases from J; bases unmatched to any gene: 9. Germline V gene sequence: CDR1 MNHEY, CDR2 SVGAGI. CDR3 protein: CASSSGTARGTQYF. In nucleotides, the CDR3 is TGTGCCAGCAGTTCAGGGACAGCGAGGGGTACGCAGTATTTT.

The V gene is TRBV10-3, the J gene TRBJ2-2, with 10 bases fitting TRBD2. This CDR3 is built from 17 residues. V trimming: 3 bases; J trimming: 1 base; junction bases outside the gene matches: 5. The germline gives CDR1 ENHRY, CDR2 SYGVKD. CDR3 DNA sequence: TGTGCCATCAGTGAATTTAGCGGGAGGCTGAACACCGGGGAGCTGTTTTTT. Its translation: CAISEFSGRLNTGELFF.

The V gene is TRBV2, the J gene TRBJ2-7, with a possible D match to TRBD2 (5 bases). CDR1 and CDR2 from the germline V gene are SNHLY and FYNNEI. The V gene lost 6 bases and the J gene lost 7 bases, with 16 bases spanning the gap. CDR3 length: 13 amino acids. CDR3 protein: CASRLTRSGEQYF. The CDR3 DNA reads TGTGCCAGCAGGCTGACCCGTTCGGGAGAGCAGTACTTC.

The chain employs TRBV5-1 and TRBJ2-4; no clear D gene. Germline V lookup: CDR1 SGHRS, CDR2 YFSETQ. Trimming removed 4 bases from V and 8 bases from J, with 16 bases in between. This CDR3 spans 14 amino acids. The CDR3 protein is CASSPGSILDIQYF. The CDR3 DNA reads TGCGCCAGCAGCCCGGGTAGTATCTTGGACATTCAGTACTTC.

J is TRBJ2-1 and V is TRBV7-9, with D possibly matching TRBD2 (6 bases). This CDR3 spans 18 amino acids. Germline lookup yields CDR1 SEHNR and CDR2 FQNEAQ (reference sequence). With 0 bases removed from V and 0 bases from J, the gap between germline ends came to 15 bases. The CDR3 region is CASSLAGRDHYSYNEQFF. CDR3 sequence (DNA): TGTGCCAGCAGCTTAGCGGGGCGGGACCACTACTCCTACAATGAGCAGTTCTTC. Combining the CDR3 with reference TRBV7-9 and TRBJ2-1 gives the whole variable domain DTGVSQNPRHKITKRGQNVTFRCDPISEHNRLYWYRQTLGQGPEFLTYFQNEAQLEKSRLLSDRFSAERPKGSFSTLEIQRTEQGDSAMYLCASSLAGRDHYSYNEQFFGPGTRLTVL.

The rearrangement uses TRBV4-1 and TRBJ1-2; D uncertain. This CDR3 spans 15 amino acids. V lost 0 bases and J lost 4, with 12 bases in between. CDR1 is MGHRA, CDR2 YSYEKL, per germline. CDR3 DNA sequence: TGCGCCAGCAGCCAAGACAGGCACACGATCTATGGCTACACCTTC. Its translation is CASSQDRHTIYGYTF.

This clone was observed a handful of times. The chain links TRBV18 to TRBJ1-1, with D uncertain. Trimming took 5 bases from V and 1 from J, leaving 14 bases between them. This CDR3 comprises 15 residues. CDR1 and CDR2 (germline): KGHSH, LQKENI. CDR3 region: CASSFVGVRNTEAFF. Here the CDR3 DNA reads TGTGCCAGCTCATTTGTGGGAGTGCGGAACACTGAAGCTTTCTTT.

V is TRBV4-2 and J is TRBJ1-4; no clear D gene. Germline V gene data show CDR1 as LGHNA and CDR2 as YNFKEQ. CDR3 length: 15 amino acids. Trimming pared 1 base from V and 4 bases from J, leaving 10 bases between. The CDR3 loop is CASSQVAGSNEKLFF. The DNA for the CDR3 is TGTGCCAGCAGCCAAGTTGCCGGGAGTAATGAAAAACTGTTTTTT.

The chain couples TRBV28 to TRBJ2-4; a weak D match, TRBD2 (6 bases). Germline lookup yields CDR1 MDHEN and CDR2 SYDVKM. This CDR3 is built from 15 residues. Trimming stripped 3 bases from V and 1 base from J, with 10 bases between. The CDR3 spells CASSFRELAKNIQYF. In nucleotides, the CDR3 is TGTGCCAGCAGTTTCCGGGAGTTGGCCAAAAACATTCAGTACTTC.

Here the CDR3 DNA reads TGTGCCAGCAGCTTATTCTTTCCAGGGGGCAGCTCTGGAAACACCATATATTTT. Translated, it gives CASSLFFPGGSSGNTIYF. The chain combines TRBV7-2 with TRBJ1-3; 8 positions agree with TRBD1. The V gene end was trimmed by 2 bases and the J gene end by 0 bases; junction bases not matched to a gene: 9. CDR3 length equals 18 residues. The germline gives CDR1 SGHTA, CDR2 FQGNSA. Filled out from reference TRBV7-2 and TRBJ1-3, the complete variable domain reads GAGVSQSPSNKVTEKGKDVELRCDPISGHTALYWYRQSLGQGLEFLIYFQGNSAPDKSGLPSDRFSAERTGGSVSTLTIQRTQQEDSAVYLCASSLFFPGGSSGNTIYFGEGSWLTVV.

The chain recombines TRBV19 with TRBJ2-7, with 9 bases identical to TRBD1. The CDR3 length is 15 residues. Germline V gene lookup returns CDR1 LNHDA and CDR2 SQIVND (reference sequence). Trimming took 10 bases from V and 1 from J; bases not matched to a gene: 11. CDR3 sequence: CATSSGTGLSYEQYF. CDR3 sequence (DNA): TGTGCCACCAGCTCCGGGACAGGGCTATCCTACGAGCAGTACTTC. The variable domain in full, with the rest retrieved from reference TRBV19 and TRBJ2-7, is DGGITQSPKYLFRKEGQNVTLSCEQNLNHDAMYWYRQDPGQGLRLIYYSQIVNDFQKGDIAEGYSVSREKKESFPLTVTSAQKNPTAFYLCATSSGTGLSYEQYFGPGTRLTVT.

The rearrangement links TRBV5-6 to TRBJ2-1, with D uncertain. V gave up 1 base and J gave up 9 bases, with 20 bases separating them. This CDR3 has 16 amino acids. Germline CDR1 is SGHDT and CDR2 is YYEEEE. The CDR3 nucleotides are TGTGCCAGCAGCTTGCCCGGTTTGCTAGTTCTTGGTGAGCAGTTCTTC. Its protein product is CASSLPGLLVLGEQFF.

V is TRBV19 and J is TRBJ1-5; perhaps TRBD1 as D (6 bases). Germline CDR1 is LNHDA and CDR2 is SQIVND (reference sequence). The CDR3 length is 15 residues. The ends were cut back, 5 bases at V and 3 bases at J, with 14 bases in the middle. The CDR3 DNA reads as TGTGCCAGTAGTGCCCAACAGGGTTTCAATCAGCCCCAGCATTTT. As protein: CASSAQQGFNQPQHF.

In its sample, this clone was seen once. The V call is TRBV6-5, the J call TRBJ1-5; 7 bases agree with TRBD1. Germline CDR1 is MNHEY and CDR2 is SVGAGI. Trimming removed 6 bases from V and 9 bases from J; junction bases left unmatched: 11. The CDR3 totals 14 residues. The CDR3 region has the DNA TGTGCCAGCAGCTATGGACAGGCCCAAGGGCCCCAGCATTTT. It specifies CASSYGQAQGPQHF.

The J gene is TRBJ2-3, the V gene TRBV5-1; 7 nucleotides line up with TRBD2. The V gene end was trimmed by 1 base and the J gene end by 0 bases; junction bases not matched to a gene: 5. This CDR3 contains 16 residues. Germline V gene lookup returns CDR1 SGHRS and CDR2 YFSETQ. CDR3 bases: TGCGCCAGCAGCTTGTGGCGGGGGACTAGCACAGATACGCAGTATTTT. It translates to CASSLWRGTSTDTQYF.